This T cell receptor (beta chain) comes out of a study of neurological immune-mediated disorders. Deletions cut 3 bases from V and 4 bases from J, with 8 bases between. This CDR3 spans 13 amino acids. Germline CDR1 reads SGHRS; CDR2 reads YFSETQ. This clonotype showed up many times. Its specificity is not known. The sample's time point: longitudinal time-point 3. The study, taken as a whole, reports: Among expanded clones, no CDR3 amino acid sequences were shared across subjects, a pattern suggesting private repertoires in all groups.

In every sequencing run, more than 200 million TCR-beta sequences were generated from 15-18 subjects. TCRdb passed the 5' RACE reads through MiXCR, listing each CDR3 protein once. The table lists approximately 47,000 distinct CDR3 sequences, about 13% of them singletons. This receptor was identified in a male donor with HTLV-1-associated myelopathy (HAM/TSP). The sample comprised PBMCs. This sequence joins TRBV5-1 and TRBJ2-1, with D possibly being TRBD1 (5 bases). Here the CDR3 reads CASSSREYNEQFF. Written as DNA, the CDR3 is TGCGCCAGCAGCTCCAGGGAATACAATGAGCAGTTCTTC. Full variable domain (missing parts from reference TRBV5-1 and TRBJ2-1): KAGVTQTPRYLIKTRGQQVTLSCSPISGHRSVSWYQQTPGQGLQFLFEYFSETQRNKGNFPGRFSGRQFSNSRSEMNVSTLELGDSALYLCASSSREYNEQFFGPGTRLTVL.